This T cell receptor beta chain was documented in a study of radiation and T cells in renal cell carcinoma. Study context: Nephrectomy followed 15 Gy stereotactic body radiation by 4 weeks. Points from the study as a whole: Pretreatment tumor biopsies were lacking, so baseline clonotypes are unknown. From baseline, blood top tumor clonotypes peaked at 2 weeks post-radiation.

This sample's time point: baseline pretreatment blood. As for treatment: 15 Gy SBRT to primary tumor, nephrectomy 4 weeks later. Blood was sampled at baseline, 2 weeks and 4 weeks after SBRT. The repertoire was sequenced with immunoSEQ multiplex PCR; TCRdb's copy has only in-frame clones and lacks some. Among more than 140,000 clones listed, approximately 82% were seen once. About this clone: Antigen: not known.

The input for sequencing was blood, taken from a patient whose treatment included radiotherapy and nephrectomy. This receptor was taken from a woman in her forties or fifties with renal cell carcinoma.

The CDR3 protein is CASSFRSDTQYF. The CDR3 bases are TGTGCCAGCAGCTTCCGGTCAGATACGCAGTATTTT. V gene TRBV7-9 combines with J gene TRBJ2-3; D call uncertain. The CDR3 consists of 12 residues. Per germline, CDR1 SEHNR and CDR2 FQNEAQ (reference sequence). Trimming removed 3 bases at V and 4 bases at J, with 5 bases between.